This T cell receptor beta chain stems from a study of blood T cell repertoires in COVID-19. The CDR3 has 17 amino acids. Trimming removed 0 bases from V and 4 bases from J; junction bases left unmatched: 8. Germline lookup yields CDR1 SGHRS and CDR2 YFSETQ. TCRdb keeps only in-frame clones here, not all; method: immunoSEQ multiplex PCR. This sample yields about 60,000 clones, of which approximately 88% are seen a single time; about a tenth belongs to the top ten. The chain couples TRBV5-1 to TRBJ2-2; 8 bases line up with TRBD2. This TCR came from a man aged 25 to 40 with COVID-19, enrolled during active disease. Sequenced material: peripheral blood. This CDR3 is CASSLAAGGIGTGELFF. DNA of the CDR3: TGCGCCAGCAGCTTGGCTGCGGGAGGAATCGGCACCGGGGAGCTGTTTTTT.